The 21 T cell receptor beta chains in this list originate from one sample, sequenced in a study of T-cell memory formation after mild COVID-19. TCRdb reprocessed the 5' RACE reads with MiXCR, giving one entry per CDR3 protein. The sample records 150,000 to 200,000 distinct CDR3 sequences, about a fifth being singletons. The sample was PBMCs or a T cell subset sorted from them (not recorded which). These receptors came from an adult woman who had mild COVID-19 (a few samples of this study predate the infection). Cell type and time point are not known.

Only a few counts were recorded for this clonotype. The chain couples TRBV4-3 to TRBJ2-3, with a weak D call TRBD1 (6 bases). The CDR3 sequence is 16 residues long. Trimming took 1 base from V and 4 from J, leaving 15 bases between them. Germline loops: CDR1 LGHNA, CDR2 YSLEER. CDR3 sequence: CASSQAKGVQPDTQYF. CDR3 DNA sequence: TGCGCCAGCAGCCAAGCGAAGGGGGTTCAACCAGATACGCAGTATTTT.

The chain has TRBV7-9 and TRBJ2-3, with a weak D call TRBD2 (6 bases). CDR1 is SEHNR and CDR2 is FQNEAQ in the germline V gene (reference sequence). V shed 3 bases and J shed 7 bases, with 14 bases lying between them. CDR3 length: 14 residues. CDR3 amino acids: CASSFSEGGNTQYF. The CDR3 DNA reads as TGTGCCAGCAGCTTTAGTGAAGGCGGGAATACGCAGTATTTT.

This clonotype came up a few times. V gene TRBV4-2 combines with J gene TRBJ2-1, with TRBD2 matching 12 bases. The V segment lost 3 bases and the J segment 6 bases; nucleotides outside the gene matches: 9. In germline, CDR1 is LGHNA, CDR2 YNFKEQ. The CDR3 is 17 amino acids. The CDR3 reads CASSQRLAGVGLNEQFF. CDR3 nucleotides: TGTGCCAGCAGCCAGAGACTAGCGGGAGTGGGGCTCAATGAGCAGTTCTTC.

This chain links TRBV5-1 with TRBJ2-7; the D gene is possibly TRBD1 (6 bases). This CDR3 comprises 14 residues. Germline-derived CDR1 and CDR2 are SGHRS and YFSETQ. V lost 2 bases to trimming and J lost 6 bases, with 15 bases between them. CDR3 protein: CASSFRQAASEQYF. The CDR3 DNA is TGCGCCAGCAGCTTTCGACAGGCGGCCTCCGAGCAGTACTTC.

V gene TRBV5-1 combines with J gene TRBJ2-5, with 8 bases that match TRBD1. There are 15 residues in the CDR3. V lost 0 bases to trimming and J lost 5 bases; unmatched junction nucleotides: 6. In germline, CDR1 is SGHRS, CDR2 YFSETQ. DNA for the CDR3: TGCGCCAGCAGCTTGGCAGGGGGCACGGTCGAGACCCAGTACTTC. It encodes CASSLAGGTVETQYF.

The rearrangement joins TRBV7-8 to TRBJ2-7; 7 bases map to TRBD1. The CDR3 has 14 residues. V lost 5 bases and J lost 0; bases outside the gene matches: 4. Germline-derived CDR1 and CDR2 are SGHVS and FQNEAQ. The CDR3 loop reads CASSMTGSSYEQYF. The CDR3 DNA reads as TGTGCCAGCAGCATGACAGGGAGCTCCTACGAGCAGTACTTC.

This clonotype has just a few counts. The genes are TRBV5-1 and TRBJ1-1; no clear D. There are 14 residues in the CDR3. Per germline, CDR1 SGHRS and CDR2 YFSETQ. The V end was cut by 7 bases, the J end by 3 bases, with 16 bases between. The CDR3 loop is CASGPTLTYTEAFF. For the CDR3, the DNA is TGCGCCAGCGGACCTACACTGACTTACACTGAAGCTTTCTTT.

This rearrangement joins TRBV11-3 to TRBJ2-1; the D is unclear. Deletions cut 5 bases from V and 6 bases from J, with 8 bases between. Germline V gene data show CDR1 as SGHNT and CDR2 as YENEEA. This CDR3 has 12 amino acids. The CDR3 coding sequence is TGTGCCAGCAGCCCCCCGGGCAATGAGCAGTTCTTC. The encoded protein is CASSPPGNEQFF.

The CDR3 sequence is CASSQEKGTTEAFF. The DNA for the CDR3 is TGCGCCAGCAGCCAAGAAAAGGGAACCACTGAAGCTTTCTTT. The chain has TRBV4-1 and TRBJ1-1; the D is unclear. This CDR3 has 14 amino acids. V lost 0 bases and J lost 4, with 9 bases in between. CDR1 is MGHRA, CDR2 YSYEKL, per germline.

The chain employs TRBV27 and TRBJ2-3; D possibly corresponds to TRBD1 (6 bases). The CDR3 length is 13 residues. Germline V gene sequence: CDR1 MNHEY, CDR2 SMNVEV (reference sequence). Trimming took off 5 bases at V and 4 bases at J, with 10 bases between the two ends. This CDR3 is CASSEWTADTQYF. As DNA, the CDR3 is TGTGCCAGCAGTGAATGGACAGCAGATACGCAGTATTTT.

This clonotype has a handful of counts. The CDR3 sequence is CASSFGTGASGANVLTF. CDR3 DNA sequence: TGTGCCAGCAGCTTCGGGACAGGCGCCTCTGGGGCCAACGTCCTGACTTTC. The chain carries TRBV7-6 and TRBJ2-6, with TRBD1 matching over 8 bases. This CDR3 region has 17 residues. V trimming: 3 bases; J trimming: 0 bases; junction bases outside the gene matches: 4. The germline CDR1 and CDR2 sequences are SGHVS and FNYEAQ.

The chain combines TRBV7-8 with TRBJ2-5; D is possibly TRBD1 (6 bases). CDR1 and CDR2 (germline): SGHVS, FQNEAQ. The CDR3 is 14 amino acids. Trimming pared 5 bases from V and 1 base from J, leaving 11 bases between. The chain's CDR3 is CASSTRTVQETQYF. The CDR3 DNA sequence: TGTGCCAGCAGCACCCGGACAGTCCAAGAGACCCAGTACTTC.

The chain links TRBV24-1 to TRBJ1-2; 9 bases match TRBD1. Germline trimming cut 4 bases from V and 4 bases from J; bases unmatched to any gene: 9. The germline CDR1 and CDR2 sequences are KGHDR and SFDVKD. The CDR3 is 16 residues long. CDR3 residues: CATSESTGGFIYGYTF. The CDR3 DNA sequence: TGTGCCACCAGTGAGTCAACAGGGGGCTTCATCTATGGCTACACCTTC.

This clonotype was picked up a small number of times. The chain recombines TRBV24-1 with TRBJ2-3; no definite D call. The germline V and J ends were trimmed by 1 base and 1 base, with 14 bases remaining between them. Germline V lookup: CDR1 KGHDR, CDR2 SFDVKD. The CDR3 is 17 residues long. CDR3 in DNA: TGTGCCACCAGTGATTTCTCGGACCTACTGGGCACAGATACGCAGTATTTT. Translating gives CATSDFSDLLGTDTQYF.

CDR3 loop: CASSVSGTSGYYEQYF. CDR3 sequence (DNA): TGTGCCAGCAGCGTGTCCGGGACTAGCGGATACTACGAGCAGTACTTC. The J gene is TRBJ2-7, the V gene TRBV7-6; 11 bases match TRBD2. Germline CDR1 reads SGHVS; CDR2 reads FNYEAQ. Trimming removed 5 bases from V and 3 bases from J; junction bases left unmatched: 9. The CDR3 extends over 16 amino acids.

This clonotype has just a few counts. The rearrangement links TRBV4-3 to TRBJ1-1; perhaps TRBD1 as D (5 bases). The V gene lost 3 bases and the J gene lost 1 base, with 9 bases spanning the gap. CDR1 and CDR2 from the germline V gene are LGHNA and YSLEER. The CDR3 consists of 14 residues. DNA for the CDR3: TGCGCCAGCAGCCATCCAGACAGGAACACTGAAGCTTTCTTT. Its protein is CASSHPDRNTEAFF.

The CDR3 loop reads CASSARGDPAYEQYF. The CDR3 nucleotides read TGTGCCAGCAGCGCCCGTGGGGACCCTGCCTACGAGCAGTACTTC. The chain has TRBV9 and TRBJ2-7, with D perhaps being TRBD1 or TRBD2 (5 bases each). Germline values: CDR1 SGDLS, CDR2 YYNGEE. V was pared by 3 bases and J by 2 bases, with 15 bases between. This CDR3 has 15 residues.

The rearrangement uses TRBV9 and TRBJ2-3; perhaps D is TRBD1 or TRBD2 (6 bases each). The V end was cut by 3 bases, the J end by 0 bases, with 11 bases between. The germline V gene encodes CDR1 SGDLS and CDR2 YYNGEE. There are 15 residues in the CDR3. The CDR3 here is CASSARGASTDTQYF. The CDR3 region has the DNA TGTGCCAGCAGCGCAAGGGGGGCTAGCACAGATACGCAGTATTTT.

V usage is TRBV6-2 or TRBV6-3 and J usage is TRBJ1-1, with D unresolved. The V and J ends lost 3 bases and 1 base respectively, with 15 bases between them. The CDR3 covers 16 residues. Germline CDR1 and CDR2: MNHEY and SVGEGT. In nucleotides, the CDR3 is TGTGCCAGCAGTTATCACCTCGACGTAGGGAACACTGAAGCTTTCTTT. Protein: CASSYHLDVGNTEAFF.

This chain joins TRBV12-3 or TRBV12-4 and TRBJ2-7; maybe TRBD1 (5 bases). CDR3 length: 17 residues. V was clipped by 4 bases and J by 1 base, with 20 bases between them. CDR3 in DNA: TGTGCCAGCAGTTCAGGGCGTCCCGGACAACGATCCTACGAGCAGTACTTC. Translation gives CASSSGRPGQRSYEQYF.

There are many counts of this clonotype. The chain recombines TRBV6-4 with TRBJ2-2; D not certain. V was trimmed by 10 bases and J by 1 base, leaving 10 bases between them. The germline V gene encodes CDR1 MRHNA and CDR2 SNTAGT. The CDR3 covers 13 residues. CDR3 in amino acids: CATRAENTGELFF. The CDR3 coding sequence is TGTGCCACCCGGGCGGAGAACACCGGGGAGCTGTTTTTT.